This T cell receptor beta chain was retrieved from a study of CD8+ T cells in alopecia areata. Study-level points and caveats: Lesional tissue from the scalp (especially in alopecia totalis/universalis) showed higher clonality than normal scalp. Mice showed TCR sharing more clearly than patients did, possibly owing to HLA.

Germline values: CDR1 SEHNR, CDR2 FQNEAQ (reference sequence). This CDR3 has 14 amino acids. Trimming removed 5 bases from V and 7 bases from J; junction bases left unmatched: 8. Treatment defined: oral pan-JAK inhibitor, 5-10 mg twice daily. Patients with alopecia areata provided lesional scalp punch biopsies as well as peripheral blood. As concerns this clone: Its antigen remains unidentified.

Sequencing relied on a cDNA template that was reverse transcribed from extracted RNA. The protocol was immunoSEQ multiplex PCR, while the TCRdb copy is restricted to in-frame clones and leaves out a portion. In the table there are around 270,000 clones, 55% to 70% of which are singletons. V is TRBV7-9 and J is TRBJ1-1; TRBD1 aligns across 9 bases. The receptor comes from a human donor with alopecia areata. Sequencing was performed on CD4+ T cells sorted from blood, taken at week 24, from a patient treated with tofacitinib. CDR3 region: CASSNYRGRDEAFF. CDR3 nucleotides: TGTGCCAGCAGCAACTACAGGGGGCGAGATGAAGCTTTCTTT.